This is a list of T cell receptor beta chains from one sample in a study of shared clonotypes between healthy human individuals. Method: immunoSEQ multiplex PCR; TCRdb's copy keeps in-frame clones and lacks some. The sample shows around 2.5 million clones, 93% of them seen only once. Input material: naive CD4+ T cells from PBMCs. These receptors all come from a man aged 18 to 29 in good health. Some clones in this sample may be carry-over from other donors' samples. Both conserved end residues are part of each CDR3. Size is stated for part of the rows, as once, few or many counts, or as a class when the clone is expanded.

CDR3 length: 14
V gene: TRBV6-1
clone size: NA
J gene: TRBJ2-7
CDR3 protein: CASSEAGTAYEQYF

CDR3 length: 13
V gene: TRBV6-5
clone size: NA
J gene: TRBJ1-1
CDR3 protein: CASRKQGWTEAFF

CDR3 length: 16
V gene: TRBV9
clone size: NA
J gene: TRBJ2-1
CDR3 protein: CASSRTSGASYNEQFF

CDR3 length: 16
V gene: TRBV27
clone size: NA
J gene: TRBJ2-1
CDR3 protein: CASSSLGRSSYNEQFF

CDR3 length: 15
V gene: TRBV30
clone size: NA
J gene: TRBJ1-4
CDR3 protein: CAWSAHGGSNEKLFF

CDR3 length: 15
V gene: TRBV28
clone size: once
J gene: TRBJ1-5
CDR3 protein: CASSFAQGAISAQHF

CDR3 length: 11
V gene: TRBV2
clone size: NA
J gene: TRBJ2-7
CDR3 protein: CASSGEYEQYF

CDR3 length: 13
V gene: TRBV4-1
clone size: NA
J gene: TRBJ1-5
CDR3 protein: CASSQDLNQPQHF

CDR3 length: 15
V gene: TRBV5-1
clone size: NA
J gene: TRBJ1-1
CDR3 protein: CASSSSDRGATEAFF

CDR3 length: 12
V gene: TRBV10-3
clone size: NA
J gene: TRBJ2-1
CDR3 protein: CANQDSYNEQFF

CDR3 length: 14
V gene: TRBV28
clone size: once
J gene: TRBJ2-5
CDR3 protein: CASSFRDPPETQYF

CDR3 length: 13
V gene: TRBV27
clone size: few
J gene: TRBJ1-5
CDR3 protein: CASSWAGNQPQHF

CDR3 length: 16
V gene: TRBV9
clone size: NA
J gene: TRBJ2-7
CDR3 protein: CASSVGQGGGSYEQYF

CDR3 length: 12
V gene: TRBV28
clone size: once
J gene: TRBJ1-2
CDR3 protein: CASSNGWQGYTF

CDR3 length: 16
V gene: TRBV28
clone size: NA
J gene: TRBJ2-1
CDR3 protein: CASSSLAGTSYNEQFF

CDR3 length: 15
V gene: TRBV27
clone size: NA
J gene: TRBJ2-1
CDR3 protein: CASSLSRSSYNEQFF

CDR3 length: 17
V gene: TRBV7-2
clone size: once
J gene: TRBJ2-7
CDR3 protein: CASSLRLAGRSSYEQYF

CDR3 length: 14
V gene: TRBV11-2
clone size: NA
J gene: TRBJ2-7
CDR3 protein: CASSPGVGQGLQYF

CDR3 length: 16
V gene: TRBV28
clone size: NA
J gene: TRBJ2-1
CDR3 protein: CASSFAWTGAYNEQFF

CDR3 length: 14
V gene: TRBV5-8
clone size: NA
J gene: TRBJ2-5
CDR3 protein: CASSLNRWGETQYF

CDR3 length: 15
V gene: TRBV5-1
clone size: NA
J gene: TRBJ2-3
CDR3 protein: CASSWGTGGRDTQYF

CDR3 length: 16
V gene: TRBV28
clone size: NA
J gene: TRBJ2-3
CDR3 protein: CASSLSPGGSTDTQYF

CDR3 length: 14
V gene: TRBV4-1
clone size: NA
J gene: TRBJ2-1
CDR3 protein: CASSQLGAGVKRFF

CDR3 length: 14
V gene: TRBV10-1
clone size: NA
J gene: TRBJ1-3
CDR3 protein: CASSAGTLGNTIYF

CDR3 length: 15
V gene: TRBV6-1
clone size: NA
J gene: TRBJ2-1
CDR3 protein: CASSEGTSLWKEQFF

CDR3 length: 15
V gene: TRBV5-6
clone size: NA
J gene: TRBJ2-1
CDR3 protein: CASSLRGGSYNEQFF

CDR3 length: 15
V gene: TRBV6-6
clone size: NA
J gene: TRBJ1-2
CDR3 protein: CASSYGRDGAYGYTF

CDR3 length: 16
V gene: TRBV9
clone size: NA
J gene: TRBJ2-2
CDR3 protein: CASSVGGQGGTGELFF

CDR3 length: 12
V gene: TRBV6-1
clone size: NA
J gene: TRBJ1-2
CDR3 protein: CASSPRGGGYTF

CDR3 length: 14
V gene: TRBV4-3
clone size: NA
J gene: TRBJ2-7
CDR3 protein: CASSPAQGIYEQYF

CDR3 length: 14
V gene: TRBV18
clone size: NA
J gene: TRBJ2-5
CDR3 protein: CASSRDRGQETQYF

CDR3 length: 20
V gene: TRBV27
clone size: once
J gene: TRBJ2-3
CDR3 protein: CASSLSGFLGSGVITDTQYF

CDR3 length: 12
V gene: TRBV2
clone size: NA
J gene: TRBJ2-7
CDR3 protein: CASSVGLGEQYF

CDR3 length: 11
V gene: TRBV10-1
clone size: once
J gene: TRBJ1-5
CDR3 protein: CAGTGGKPQHF

CDR3 length: 11
V gene: TRBV5-1
clone size: NA
J gene: TRBJ2-7
CDR3 protein: CASRQGDEQYF

CDR3 length: 14
V gene: TRBV9
clone size: NA
J gene: TRBJ2-1
CDR3 protein: CASSPRVGDNEQFF

CDR3 length: 13
V gene: TRBV15
clone size: NA
J gene: TRBJ2-5
CDR3 protein: CATSRGQQETQYF

CDR3 length: 14
V gene: TRBV5-1
clone size: NA
J gene: TRBJ1-5
CDR3 protein: CASSSGQGDQPQHF

CDR3 length: 15
V gene: TRBV6-1
clone size: NA
J gene: TRBJ2-3
CDR3 protein: CASSETRTRTDTQYF

CDR3 length: 18
V gene: TRBV28
clone size: NA
J gene: TRBJ1-5
CDR3 protein: CATISLGYGTGGFQPQHF

CDR3 length: 21
V gene: TRBV27
clone size: NA
J gene: TRBJ2-1
CDR3 protein: CASSFPRPSGRALTFPNEQFF

CDR3 length: 17
V gene: TRBV7-6
clone size: NA
J gene: TRBJ2-1
CDR3 protein: CASSRGLAGGTYNEQFF

CDR3 length: 16
V gene: TRBV28
clone size: NA
J gene: TRBJ1-1
CDR3 protein: CASSLSPPATVNEAFF

CDR3 length: 14
V gene: TRBV7-9
clone size: NA
J gene: TRBJ1-6
CDR3 protein: CASSPDIVNSPLHF

CDR3 length: 17
V gene: TRBV11-2
clone size: NA
J gene: TRBJ1-6
CDR3 protein: CASRRPGHSSYNSPLHF

CDR3 length: 13
V gene: TRBV5-1
clone size: NA
J gene: TRBJ2-2
CDR3 protein: CASSLIGPGELFF

CDR3 length: 15
V gene: TRBV10-3
clone size: NA
J gene: TRBJ2-4
CDR3 protein: CAISVEGVAKNIQYF

CDR3 length: 15
V gene: TRBV9
clone size: NA
J gene: TRBJ2-1
CDR3 protein: CASSVTGTYYNEQFF

CDR3 length: 13
V gene: TRBV5-8
clone size: NA
J gene: TRBJ1-2
CDR3 protein: CASSFWDSRGYTF

CDR3 length: 15
V gene: TRBV27
clone size: NA
J gene: TRBJ2-3
CDR3 protein: CASRQPGPLTDTQYF

CDR3 length: 14
V gene: TRBV5-1
clone size: NA
J gene: TRBJ2-7
CDR3 protein: CASSYTGGGNEQYF

CDR3 length: 11
V gene: TRBV10-1
clone size: NA
J gene: TRBJ2-7
CDR3 protein: CASSGGTAEFF

CDR3 length: 14
V gene: TRBV5-6
clone size: NA
J gene: TRBJ2-1
CDR3 protein: CASSRPGPYNEQFF

CDR3 length: 15
V gene: TRBV19
clone size: NA
J gene: TRBJ2-5
CDR3 protein: CASSPGTTELETQYF

CDR3 length: 15
V gene: TRBV28
clone size: NA
J gene: TRBJ2-2
CDR3 protein: CASRPNRVRGGELFF